This T cell receptor beta chain was profiled in a study of CD8 T cells in Susac syndrome. Notes on the study in general: The study recognized that the number of individuals in its TCR sequencing and HLA analysis was relatively small.

The CDR3 is made up of 16 amino acids. The germline V gene encodes CDR1 MRHNA and CDR2 SNTAGT. The V end was cut by 3 bases, the J end by 6 bases, with 18 bases between. Turning to this clonotype: Its antigen is not identified.

The RNA input was roughly 0.45 to 1 ug, and it was reverse transcribed with random hexamers. Coverage of TCR beta CDR3 amplification by immunoSEQ multiplex PCR extended to 54 Vbeta and 13 Jbeta. TCRdb independently ran MiXCR on the immunoSEQ multiplex PCR reads; one entry per CDR3 protein. The sample records around 170,000 distinct CDR3 sequences, approximately 90% being singletons. In contrast to the negatively isolated CD8+ and CD4+ T cells, TEMRA cells were FACS-enriched. The source of this sequence is a human donor in good health. This chain links TRBV6-4 with TRBJ2-1; no clear D gene. Sequenced material: CD4+ T cells from PBMCs. In DNA, the CDR3 is TGTGCCAGCAGTGAAAGCCCGAGGAATGCCTCCAATGAGCAGTTCTTC. This codes for CASSESPRNASNEQFF.